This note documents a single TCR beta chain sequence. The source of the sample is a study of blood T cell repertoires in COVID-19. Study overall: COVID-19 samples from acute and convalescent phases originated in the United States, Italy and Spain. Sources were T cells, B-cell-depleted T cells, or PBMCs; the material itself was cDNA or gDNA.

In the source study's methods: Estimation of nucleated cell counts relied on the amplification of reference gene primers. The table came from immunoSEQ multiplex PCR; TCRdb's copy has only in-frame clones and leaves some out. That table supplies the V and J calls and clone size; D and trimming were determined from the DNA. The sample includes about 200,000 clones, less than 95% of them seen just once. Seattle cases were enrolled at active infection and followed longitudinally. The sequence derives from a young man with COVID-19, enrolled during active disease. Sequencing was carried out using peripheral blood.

CDR3 in amino acids: CASSPNPRTGSSEGDSPLHF. The CDR3, as DNA: TGTGCCAGCAGCCCAAATCCAAGGACAGGGTCTTCCGAGGGCGATTCACCCCTCCACTTT. The gene calls are TRBV7-3 and TRBJ1-6, with 8 bases identical to TRBD1. The ends lost 5 bases at V and 8 bases at J; junction bases unmatched: 23. The CDR3 runs 20 residues. Germline assignment: CDR1 SGHTA and CDR2 FQGTGA. The entire variable domain, with the rest obtained from reference TRBV7-3 and TRBJ1-6, is as follows: GAGVSQTPSNKVTEKGKYVELRCDPISGHTALYWYRQSLGQGPEFLIYFQGTGAADDSGLPNDRFFAVRPEGSVSTLKIQRTERGDSAVYLCASSPNPRTGSSEGDSPLHFGNGTRLTVT.